This T cell receptor beta chain was captured in a study of T cells in Graves' hyperthyroidism and ophthalmopathy. Overall study results and limits: It was a median around 6 months before onset that the model predicted ophthalmopathy.

The V segment lost 0 bases and the J segment 2 bases; nucleotides outside the gene matches: 6. The CDR3 is 15 amino acids. The germline V gene has CDR1 DFQATT and CDR2 SNEGSKA (reference sequence). TCR beta CDR3 region amplification was performed from RNA transcripts. A set of HTBI primers served as the primers for a first-round RT-PCR of the TCR CDR3. TCRdb recomputed calls from the multiplex PCR reads with MiXCR, one row per CDR3 protein. The sample has about 250,000 distinct CDR3 sequences, more than 20% seen once; the top ten hold 35% to 40%. There are many counts of this clonotype. Its target is not known.

The material sequenced was blood. This chain connects TRBV20-1 to TRBJ1-1, with TRBD1 matching 7 bases. The receptor's source is a woman aged 35 to 49 with Graves' ophthalmopathy. The DNA of the CDR3 is TGCAGTGCTAGAGATGGGGACAGATATAACACTGAAGCTTTCTTT. Its protein is CSARDGDRYNTEAFF.